These T cell receptor beta chains were read from a single sample in a study of PD-1 blockade in classical Hodgkin lymphoma. Profiled with immunoSEQ multiplex PCR; TCRdb holds only in-frame clones, not every one. The data hold tens of thousands of clones, with about 71% observed a single time. Material: peripheral blood mononuclear cells (PBMCs), obtained at baseline. Receptor source: a human donor with classical Hodgkin lymphoma. The CDR3 runs from the conserved cysteine through the conserved F or W. A D gene is named only where the DNA matches it firmly.

j_gene	d_gene	v_gene	CDR3aa
TRBJ1-2	-	TRBV5-8	CASSLANYGYTF
TRBJ2-5	TRBD2	TRBV18	CASSPRTSGQETQYF
TRBJ2-1	TRBD2	TRBV28	CASSSGLAGGLRGSYNEQFF
TRBJ1-1	-	TRBV19	CASSLHFGSGTEAFF
TRBJ1-1	TRBD1	TRBV6-5	CASTLRGRDTEAFF
TRBJ2-7	TRBD2	TRBV6-6	CASSTGTSVSGEQYF
TRBJ2-1	TRBD2	TRBV27	CASSFSREGGGEQFF
TRBJ2-6	-	TRBV7-9	CASSRTDGANVLTF
TRBJ1-2	-	TRBV10-3	CAIKPNHVEGLNYGYTF
TRBJ1-1	TRBD1	TRBV27	CASSRRQGVVTEAFF
TRBJ2-7	TRBD1	TRBV2	CAGREQGTYEQYF
TRBJ1-2	-	TRBV28	CASSFRRDGYTF
TRBJ2-6	-	TRBV11-2	CASSLLQGAGANVLTF
TRBJ2-1	TRBD2	TRBV4-2	CASSQDSLAGGYSYNEQFF
TRBJ2-7	-	TRBV7-9	CASSLSGRPYEQYF
TRBJ2-1	-	TRBV13	CASSLQLGRPQFF
TRBJ1-1	-	TRBV5-1	CASSLAALNTEAFF
TRBJ2-5	-	TRBV4-1	CASSQPGEETQYF
TRBJ2-3	TRBD2	TRBV2	CASRNLPGLPSTDTQYF
TRBJ2-3	TRBD2	TRBV2	CASSKRGTSTDTQYF
TRBJ2-1	TRBD2	TRBV9	CASSAEGLAEQFF
TRBJ2-5	TRBD1	TRBV27	CASSLRQGDQETQYF
TRBJ1-2	TRBD1	TRBV5-1	CASSLAQGAIYLYGYTF
TRBJ2-7	TRBD1	TRBV18	CASSPTGTGGSGYEQYF
TRBJ1-2	-	TRBV7-8	CAAGADYGYTF
TRBJ2-2	TRBD2	TRBV7-9	CASSPWVAGSTGELFF
TRBJ2-7	-	TRBV6-6	CASSPRARGYEQYF
TRBJ2-7	TRBD2	TRBV7-9	CASSPGGSYEQYF
TRBJ2-2	TRBD1	TRBV2	CASHRGISTGELFF
TRBJ2-1	-	TRBV27	CASQPGLLNYEQFF